The 23 T cell receptor beta chains below come from one sample, sequenced in a study of cytomegalovirus exposure and HLA in healthy donors. Primers included in the PCR were 60 Vbeta and 13 Jbeta primers. Here immunoSEQ multiplex PCR was the method, and the copy in TCRdb shows in-frame clones only, minus some. There are about 180,000 clones in the sample; around 84% occur only once, and 1% lies in the top ten. Material for sequencing was PBMCs. These receptors all stem from a boy aged 2 to 10 in good health and CMV-seronegative.

This rearrangement joins TRBV27 to TRBJ2-5; tentative D call: TRBD2 (5 bases). Per the germline V gene, CDR1 is MNHEY and CDR2 is SMNVEV (reference sequence). The CDR3 consists of 15 residues. V was pared by 6 bases and J by 1 base, with 15 bases between. This CDR3 is CASSSWTGFQETQYF. The CDR3 DNA reads TGTGCCAGCAGCTCGTGGACGGGATTCCAAGAGACCCAGTACTTC.

V and J are TRBV11-2 and TRBJ2-3; a possible D gene is TRBD1 (5 bases). Germline CDR1 is SGHAT and CDR2 is FQNNGV. Trimming removed 0 bases from V and 9 bases from J, with 10 bases in between. The CDR3 length is 13 residues. CDR3 loop: CASSLDGAGTQYF. Written as DNA, the CDR3 is TGTGCCAGCAGCTTAGATGGCGCAGGGACGCAGTATTTT.

The CDR3 nucleotides are TGTGCCAGAAGCTCCACCGGATGGCGGGAGGGCCCTTCCGAGCAGTACTTC. Its protein product is CARSSTGWREGPSEQYF. The J gene is TRBJ2-7, the V gene TRBV5-3; 9 bases match TRBD2. TRBV5-3 is known as an ORF, though its function is uncertain. Trimming took 3 bases from V and 6 from J; bases not matched to a gene: 16. This CDR3 has 17 residues.

This rearrangement joins TRBV28 to TRBJ2-3, with 11 bases matching TRBD1. This CDR3 has 15 amino acids. Germline CDR1 and CDR2: MDHEN and SYDVKM. Germline trimming cut 8 bases from V and 6 bases from J; bases unmatched to any gene: 10. In nucleotides, the CDR3 is TGTGCCAGCCGCGGACAGGGGGCGGTTAGGGATACGCAGTATTTT. It yields the protein CASRGQGAVRDTQYF.

This clone occurred once. The chain carries TRBV19 and TRBJ2-1, with D possibly matching TRBD2 (6 bases). With 1 base removed from V and 4 bases from J, the gap between germline ends came to 14 bases. The CDR3 sequence is 16 residues long. CDR1 is LNHDA and CDR2 is SQIVND in the germline V gene (reference sequence). DNA for the CDR3: TGTGCCAGTAGTATAGTGGAGGGGCGCGTTTACAATGAGCAGTTCTTC. The encoded protein is CASSIVEGRVYNEQFF. The variable domain in full, completed from reference TRBV19 and TRBJ2-1, reads DGGITQSPKYLFRKEGQNVTLSCEQNLNHDAMYWYRQDPGQGLRLIYYSQIVNDFQKGDIAEGYSVSREKKESFPLTVTSAQKNPTAFYLCASSIVEGRVYNEQFFGPGTRLTVL.

This clone was picked up one time. The chain links TRBV4-1 to TRBJ1-3, with D perhaps TRBD1 (6 bases). V was trimmed by 2 bases and J by 3 bases, leaving 14 bases between them. Germline CDR1 MGHRA, CDR2 YSYEKL. The CDR3 loop spans 16 amino acids. The CDR3 DNA sequence: TGCGCCAGCAGCCAAATAACAGGGTATGGTGGAAACACCATATATTTT. Translated: CASSQITGYGGNTIYF.

The J gene is TRBJ1-6, the V gene TRBV28; D unresolved. Trimming cost V 1 base and J 0 bases, with 13 bases left between them. The CDR3 has 18 amino acids. Germline V gives CDR1 MDHEN, CDR2 SYDVKM. This CDR3 reads CASSLLNIRSSYNSPLHF. The CDR3 DNA follows: TGTGCCAGCAGTTTATTGAACATCCGGAGCTCCTATAATTCACCCCTCCACTTT.

This clone was seen a handful of times. CDR3 in amino acids: CASSQGRRPYNEQFF. The CDR3 nucleotides are TGTGCCAGCAGCCAGGGCAGGAGGCCCTACAATGAGCAGTTCTTC. V is TRBV14 and J is TRBJ2-1; tentative D call: TRBD2 (5 bases). V was clipped by 3 bases and J by 2 bases, with 11 bases between them. The CDR3 is 15 residues long. Germline loops: CDR1 SGHDN, CDR2 FVKESK.

This chain connects TRBV5-1 to TRBJ2-3, with 8 bases that match TRBD1. Germline CDR1 and CDR2: SGHRS and YFSETQ. The CDR3 is made up of 16 amino acids. V trimming: 0 bases; J trimming: 0 bases; junction bases outside the gene matches: 3. The chain's CDR3 is CASSLGQGLSTDTQYF. The CDR3 DNA follows: TGCGCCAGCAGCTTGGGACAGGGGTTGAGCACAGATACGCAGTATTTT.

The chain joins TRBV5-4 to TRBJ1-2; the match to TRBD1 covers 9 bases. Trimming took 4 bases from V and 8 from J; bases not matched to a gene: 9. The CDR3 loop spans 14 amino acids. CDR1 and CDR2 (germline): SGHNT, YYREEE (reference sequence). CDR3 nucleotides: TGTGCCAGCAGCCTCTCAGGGGACAGGGACGGCTACACCTTC. It translates to CASSLSGDRDGYTF.

This clone has a single count. The V call is TRBV10-1, the J call TRBJ2-7; 7 bases agree with TRBD2. This CDR3 has 15 amino acids. With V trimmed by 7 bases and J by 0 bases, 9 bases remained unmatched. Germline CDR1 is WNHNN and CDR2 is SYGVQD (reference sequence). The CDR3 loop reads CASTSGGVFSYEQYV. The CDR3 bases are TGCGCCAGCACGTCGGGGGGAGTTTTCTCCTACGAGCAGTACGTC.

CDR3 coding DNA: TGCGCCAGCAGCCCCACGGGACAGATAAACACAGATACGCAGTATTTT. Encoded protein: CASSPTGQINTDTQYF. The V call is TRBV5-1, the J call TRBJ2-3, with TRBD1 identical over 7 bases. This CDR3 has 16 amino acids. Losses at the gene ends were 4 bases for V and 2 bases for J; bases not matched to a gene: 10. CDR1 and CDR2 from the germline V gene are SGHRS and YFSETQ.

The sample holds a few counts of this clone. The V call is TRBV4-2, the J call TRBJ2-2; 9 nucleotides align to TRBD2. The CDR3 is made up of 16 amino acids. Germline V CDR1 and CDR2: LGHNA, YNFKEQ. V trimming: 0 bases; J trimming: 9 bases; junction bases outside the gene matches: 8. The CDR3 coding sequence is TGTGCCAGCAGCCAAGATATGGCTAGCGGGACTTGGGAGCTGTTTTTT. Protein product: CASSQDMASGTWELFF.

The J gene is TRBJ2-2, the V gene TRBV30; D is unresolved. The CDR3 runs to 13 residues. Germline values: CDR1 GTSNPN, CDR2 SVGIG (reference sequence). The V end lost 0 bases, the J end lost 8 bases, and 10 bases lay between the germline ends. The CDR3 is CAWSVLELGELFF. As DNA, the CDR3 is TGTGCCTGGAGTGTACTCGAGTTAGGGGAGCTGTTTTTT.

This clone appeared once. The chain couples TRBV12-5 to TRBJ2-1; 10 bases match TRBD2. CDR3 length: 13 amino acids. Unmatched junction bases numbered 9, after V lost 10 bases and J lost 9 bases. Germline assignment: CDR1 LGHNT and CDR2 FRNRAP. CDR3 region: CATSSGRFSEQFF. The CDR3 nucleotides read TGTGCTACGTCTAGCGGGAGATTCAGTGAGCAGTTCTTC.

The chain uses TRBV19 and TRBJ2-6, with D hard to call. The CDR3 loop spans 16 amino acids. Germline CDR1 reads LNHDA; CDR2 reads SQIVND (reference sequence). V was clipped by 1 base and J by 0 bases, with 7 bases between them. This CDR3 reads CASSIVVGSGANVLTF. The CDR3 DNA follows: TGTGCCAGTAGTATAGTGGTCGGCTCTGGGGCCAACGTCCTGACTTTC. Complete variable domain (other parts from reference TRBV19 and TRBJ2-6): DGGITQSPKYLFRKEGQNVTLSCEQNLNHDAMYWYRQDPGQGLRLIYYSQIVNDFQKGDIAEGYSVSREKKESFPLTVTSAQKNPTAFYLCASSIVVGSGANVLTFGAGSRLTVL.

The V call is TRBV27, the J call TRBJ2-2, with D uncertain. The CDR3 has 12 amino acids. Germline CDR1 MNHEY, CDR2 SMNVEV (reference sequence). Trimming stripped 4 bases from V and 2 bases from J, with 2 bases between. The CDR3 reads CASSSNTGELFF. In nucleotides, the CDR3 is TGTGCCAGCAGTTCTAACACCGGGGAGCTGTTTTTT.

This chain connects TRBV20-1 to TRBJ2-7; weak D call: TRBD2 (6 bases). The CDR3 length is 10 residues. The germline CDR1 and CDR2 sequences are DFQATT and SNEGSKA (reference sequence). Trimming pared 6 bases from V and 9 bases from J, leaving 12 bases between. CDR3 sequence (DNA): TGCAGTGCCAACCGGGACTGGCAGTACTTC. Translated, it gives CSANRDWQYF.

The chain has TRBV15 and TRBJ1-3; tentative D call: TRBD1 (6 bases). CDR1 is LNHNV, CDR2 YYDKDF, per germline (reference sequence). This CDR3 has 18 amino acids. V shed 5 bases and J shed 1 base, with 21 bases lying between them. The CDR3 DNA is TGTGCCACCAGCCAACGACAGGCCCAAATCCTATCTGGAAACACCATATATTTT. This encodes CATSQRQAQILSGNTIYF.

This rearrangement joins TRBV28 to TRBJ1-4; 7 bases align to TRBD1. The J segment lost 8 bases and the V segment lost 4 bases, leaving 10 bases of the junction unmatched. Germline V gene lookup returns CDR1 MDHEN and CDR2 SYDVKM. The CDR3 sequence is 15 residues long. CDR3 amino acids: CASSSTGQQGEKLFF. Here the CDR3 DNA reads TGTGCCAGCAGTTCGACGGGACAGCAAGGAGAAAAACTGTTTTTT.

This chain joins TRBV14 and TRBJ1-2; unclear D gene. Germline V gene data show CDR1 as SGHDN and CDR2 as FVKESK. This CDR3 contains 13 residues. V was shortened by 8 bases and J by 3 bases, with 13 bases between the two germline ends. DNA for the CDR3: TGTGCCAGCTCATACGACGGGGACTATGGCTACACCTTC. Its translation is CASSYDGDYGYTF.

The V gene is TRBV28, the J gene TRBJ1-5, with D unresolved. Trimming took 6 bases from V and 7 from J, leaving 10 bases between them. Germline V gene sequence: CDR1 MDHEN, CDR2 SYDVKM. This CDR3 comprises 12 residues. CDR3 amino acids: CASSIAGQPQHF. The CDR3 coding sequence is TGTGCCAGCAGCATAGCGGGACAGCCCCAGCATTTT.

This chain connects TRBV29-1 to TRBJ2-7; D gene unclear. The V end lost 0 bases, the J end lost 4 bases, and 10 bases lay between the germline ends. This CDR3 spans 13 amino acids. Germline V gene lookup returns CDR1 SQVTM and CDR2 ANQGSEA. The CDR3 region has the DNA TGCAGCGTTGAAGATGAGGTCGTATACGAGCAGTACTTC. This translates into CSVEDEVVYEQYF.